Sequencing of this TCR beta chain was carried out in a study of T cell changes during pregnancy in multiple sclerosis. Clones were read by immunoSEQ multiplex PCR, and TCRdb kept only the in-frame ones, dropping some. The sample consists of roughly 97,000 clones, about nine tenths of them appearing once. The CDR3 has 14 residues. The germline V gene encodes CDR1 MNHEY and CDR2 SVGAGI. V gave up 6 bases and J gave up 7 bases; unmatched junction bases: 4. The source of this sequence is a female donor in good health, enrolled as a control in a pregnancy study. The specimen was peripheral blood, collected in the second trimester of pregnancy. The V and J genes are TRBV6-5 and TRBJ1-6; 9 bases match TRBD1. CDR3 sequence (DNA): TGTGCCAGCAGCCCCGACAGGGGGAATTCACCCCTCCACTTT. This codes for CASSPDRGNSPLHF.